The 6 T cell receptor beta chains below come from one sample, sequenced in a study of shared clonotypes between healthy human individuals. The data were produced by immunoSEQ multiplex PCR, yet TCRdb's version contains in-frame clones alone and is incomplete. The sample comprises 2.3 million or so clones, more than 85% of which are singletons, and 0.3% to 0.4% rests with the top ten. The material sequenced was naive CD4+ T cells from PBMCs. Stated subset: CD45RA+ positively selected. Receptors originate from a man aged 18-30 years in good health. Some clones in this sample may be carry-over from other donors' samples.

The V and J genes are TRBV7-2 and TRBJ2-7; TRBD2 agrees at 7 bases. V lost 3 bases and J lost 3; bases outside the gene matches: 8. Germline lookup yields CDR1 SGHTA and CDR2 FQGNSA. This CDR3 comprises 15 residues. CDR3 amino acids: CASSFSGRVGYEQYF. The CDR3 bases are TGTGCCAGCAGCTTTAGTGGGAGGGTCGGCTACGAGCAGTACTTC. Full variable domain (outside the CDR3, taken from reference TRBV7-2 and TRBJ2-7): GAGVSQSPSNKVTEKGKDVELRCDPISGHTALYWYRQSLGQGLEFLIYFQGNSAPDKSGLPSDRFSAERTGGSVSTLTIQRTQQEDSAVYLCASSFSGRVGYEQYFGPGTRLTVT.

V usage is TRBV6-6 and J usage is TRBJ2-5; D might be TRBD1 (5 bases). Germline V gene sequence: CDR1 MNHNY, CDR2 SVGAGI (reference sequence). CDR3 length: 12 amino acids. V was shortened by 7 bases and J by 3 bases, with 9 bases between the two germline ends. The CDR3: CASTGREETQYF. Here the CDR3 DNA reads TGTGCCAGCACCGGCAGGGAAGAGACCCAGTACTTC.

The V gene is TRBV4-1, the J gene TRBJ1-4, with D uncertain. Between the trimmed V and J ends, which lost 0 bases and 8 bases, there was a span of 7 bases. CDR3 length: 13 residues. Germline V gives CDR1 MGHRA, CDR2 YSYEKL. CDR3 residues: CASSQDRREKLFF. In DNA, the CDR3 is TGCGCCAGCAGCCAAGATCGGCGGGAAAAACTGTTTTTT.

The rearrangement joins TRBV5-1 to TRBJ1-4, with a possible D match to TRBD1 (5 bases). V lost 3 bases, J lost 12 bases, and 15 bases lay in between. The CDR3 covers 13 residues. Looked up from germline, CDR1 is SGHRS and CDR2 is YFSETQ. This chain's CDR3 is CASSSGTPVELFF. The CDR3 nucleotides read TGCGCCAGCAGCTCGGGGACGCCGGTGGAACTGTTTTTT.

Concerning this clone: One junction end disagrees with the germline gene, perhaps due to a read error. The chain is built from TRBV27 and TRBJ1-5; no reliable D call. Germline CDR1 and CDR2: MNHEY and SMNVEV (reference sequence). This CDR3 has 13 residues. DNA of the CDR3: TGTGCCAGCAGTATATCGGGTGCTCAGCCCCAGCATTTT. Translation: CASSISGAQPQHF.

The chain joins TRBV5-1 to TRBJ2-1; 8 bases line up with TRBD2. Germline V gene sequence: CDR1 SGHRS, CDR2 YFSETQ. The junction had 10 bases not matched to a gene; V was cut back by 0 bases and J by 2 bases. The CDR3 extends over 18 amino acids. Here the CDR3 reads CASSLDPKTSGAYNEQFF. The CDR3 coding sequence is TGCGCCAGCAGCTTGGACCCGAAAACTAGCGGCGCCTACAATGAGCAGTTCTTC.